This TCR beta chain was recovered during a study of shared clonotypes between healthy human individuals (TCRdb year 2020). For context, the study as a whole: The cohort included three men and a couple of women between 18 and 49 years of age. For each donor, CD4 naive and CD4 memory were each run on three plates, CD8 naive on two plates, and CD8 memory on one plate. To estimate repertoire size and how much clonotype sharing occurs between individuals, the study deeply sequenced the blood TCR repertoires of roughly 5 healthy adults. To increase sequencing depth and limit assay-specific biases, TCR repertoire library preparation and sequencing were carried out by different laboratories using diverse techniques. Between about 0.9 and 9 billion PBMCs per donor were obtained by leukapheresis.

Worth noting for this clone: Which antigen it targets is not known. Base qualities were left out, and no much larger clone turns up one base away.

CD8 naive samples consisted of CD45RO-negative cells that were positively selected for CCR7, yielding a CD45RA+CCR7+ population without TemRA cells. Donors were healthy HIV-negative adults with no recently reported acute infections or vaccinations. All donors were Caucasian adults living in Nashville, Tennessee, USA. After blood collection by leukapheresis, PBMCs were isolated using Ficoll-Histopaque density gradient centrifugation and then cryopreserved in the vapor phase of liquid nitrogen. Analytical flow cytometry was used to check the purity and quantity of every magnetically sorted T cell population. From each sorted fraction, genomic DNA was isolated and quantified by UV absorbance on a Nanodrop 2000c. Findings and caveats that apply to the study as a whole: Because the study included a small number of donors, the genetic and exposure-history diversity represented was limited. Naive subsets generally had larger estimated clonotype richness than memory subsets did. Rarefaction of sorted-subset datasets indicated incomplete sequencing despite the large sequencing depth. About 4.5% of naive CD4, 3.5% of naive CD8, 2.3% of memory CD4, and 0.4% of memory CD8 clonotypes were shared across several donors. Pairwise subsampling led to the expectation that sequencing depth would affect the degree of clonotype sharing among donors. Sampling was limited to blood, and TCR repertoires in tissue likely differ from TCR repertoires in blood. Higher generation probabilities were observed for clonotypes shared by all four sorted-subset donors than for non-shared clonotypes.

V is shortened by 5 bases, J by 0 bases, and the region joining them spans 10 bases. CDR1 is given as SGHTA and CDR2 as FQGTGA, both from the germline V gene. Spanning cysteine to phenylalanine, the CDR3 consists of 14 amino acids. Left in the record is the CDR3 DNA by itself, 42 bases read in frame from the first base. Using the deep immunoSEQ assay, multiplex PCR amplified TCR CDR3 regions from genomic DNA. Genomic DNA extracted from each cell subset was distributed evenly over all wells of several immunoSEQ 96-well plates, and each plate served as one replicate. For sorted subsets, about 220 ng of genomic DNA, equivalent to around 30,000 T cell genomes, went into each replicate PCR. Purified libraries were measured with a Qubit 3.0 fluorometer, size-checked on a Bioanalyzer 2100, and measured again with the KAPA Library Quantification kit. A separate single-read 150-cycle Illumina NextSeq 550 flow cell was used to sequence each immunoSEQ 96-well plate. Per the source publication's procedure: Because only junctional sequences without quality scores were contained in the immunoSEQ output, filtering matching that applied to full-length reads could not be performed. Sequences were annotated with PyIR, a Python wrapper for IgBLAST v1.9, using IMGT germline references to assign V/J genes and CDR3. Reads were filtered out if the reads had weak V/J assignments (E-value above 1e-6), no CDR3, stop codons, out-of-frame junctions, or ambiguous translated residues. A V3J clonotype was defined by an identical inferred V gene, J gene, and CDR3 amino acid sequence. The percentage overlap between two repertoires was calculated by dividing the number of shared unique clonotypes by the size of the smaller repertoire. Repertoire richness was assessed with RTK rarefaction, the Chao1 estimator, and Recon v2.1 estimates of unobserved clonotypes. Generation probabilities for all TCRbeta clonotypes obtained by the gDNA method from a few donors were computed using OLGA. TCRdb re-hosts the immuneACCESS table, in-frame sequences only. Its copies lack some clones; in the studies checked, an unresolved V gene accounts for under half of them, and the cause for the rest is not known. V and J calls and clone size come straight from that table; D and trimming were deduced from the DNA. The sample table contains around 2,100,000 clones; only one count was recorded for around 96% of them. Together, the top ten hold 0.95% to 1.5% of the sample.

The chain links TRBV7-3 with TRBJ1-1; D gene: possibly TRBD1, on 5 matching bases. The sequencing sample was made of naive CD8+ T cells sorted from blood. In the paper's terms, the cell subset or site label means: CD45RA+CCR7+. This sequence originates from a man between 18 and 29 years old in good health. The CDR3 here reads CASSQDSMNTEAFF. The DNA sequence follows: TGTGCCAGCAGCCAAGACAGTATGAACACTGAAGCTTTCTTT.